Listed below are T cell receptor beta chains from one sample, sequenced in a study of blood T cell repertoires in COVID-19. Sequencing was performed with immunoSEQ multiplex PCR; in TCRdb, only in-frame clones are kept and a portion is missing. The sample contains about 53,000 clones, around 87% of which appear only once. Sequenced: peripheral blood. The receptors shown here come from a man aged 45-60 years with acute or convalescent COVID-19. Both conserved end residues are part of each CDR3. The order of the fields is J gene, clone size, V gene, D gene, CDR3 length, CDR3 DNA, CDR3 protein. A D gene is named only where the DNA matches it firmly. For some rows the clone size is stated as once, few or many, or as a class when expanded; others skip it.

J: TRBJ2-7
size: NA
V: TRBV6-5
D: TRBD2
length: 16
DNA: TGTGCCAGCAGTTCCCCGACTAGCGGGAGAAGGAGCGAGCAGTACTTC
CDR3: CASSSPTSGRRSEQYF

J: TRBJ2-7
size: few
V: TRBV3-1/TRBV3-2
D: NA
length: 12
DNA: TGTGCCAGCAGCCCCGGGACTTACGAGCAGTACTTC
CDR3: CASSPGTYEQYF

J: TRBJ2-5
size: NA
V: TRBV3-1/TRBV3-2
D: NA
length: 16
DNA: TGTGCCAGCAGCCTTTTGACCCGCAGGGACCAAGAGACCCAGTACTTC
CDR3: CASSLLTRRDQETQYF

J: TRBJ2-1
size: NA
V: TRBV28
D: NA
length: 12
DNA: TGTGCCAGCAGGGGCCCATCTAATGAGCAGTTCTTC
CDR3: CASRGPSNEQFF

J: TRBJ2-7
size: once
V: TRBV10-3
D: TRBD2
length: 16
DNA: TGTGCCATCAGGGGCCAAGCGGGAGGAAGGTCCTACGAGCAGTACTTC
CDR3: CAIRGQAGGRSYEQYF

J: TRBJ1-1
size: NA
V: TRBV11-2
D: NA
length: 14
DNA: TGTGCCAGCAGCTCCAGGGTAATAGGCACTGAAGCTTTCTTT
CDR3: CASSSRVIGTEAFF

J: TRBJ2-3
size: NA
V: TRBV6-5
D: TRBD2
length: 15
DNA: TGTGCCAGCAGCTTAAGGACTAGCGGGGTTGATACGCAGTATTTT
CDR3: CASSLRTSGVDTQYF

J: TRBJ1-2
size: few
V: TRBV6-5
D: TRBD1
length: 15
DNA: TGTGCCAGCCGAGGGGACAGGGTAGATTTATACGGCTACACCTTC
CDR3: CASRGDRVDLYGYTF

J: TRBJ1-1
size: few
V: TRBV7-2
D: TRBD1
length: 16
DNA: TGTGCCAGCAGCTTATCTTTGGACAGGCGAAACACTGAAGCTTTCTTT
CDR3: CASSLSLDRRNTEAFF

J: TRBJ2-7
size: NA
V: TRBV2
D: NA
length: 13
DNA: TGTGCCAGCACCCTCCAGGGAACCTACGAGCAGTACTTC
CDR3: CASTLQGTYEQYF

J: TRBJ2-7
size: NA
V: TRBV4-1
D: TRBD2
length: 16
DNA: TGCGCCAGCAGCCAAGAACCAGCGGGAGTTTCCTACGAGCAGTACTTC
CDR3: CASSQEPAGVSYEQYF

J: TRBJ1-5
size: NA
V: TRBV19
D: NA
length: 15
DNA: TGTGCCAGTAGTATTCTTAGTAATAGCAATCAGCCCCAGCATTTT
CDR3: CASSILSNSNQPQHF

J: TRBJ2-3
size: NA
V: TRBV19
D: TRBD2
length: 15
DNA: TGTGCCAGTAGTATTGTAGCGGGGGACACAGATACGCAGTATTTT
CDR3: CASSIVAGDTDTQYF

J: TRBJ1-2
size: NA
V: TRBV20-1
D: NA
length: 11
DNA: TGCAGTGCTAGTTCTTTGGCCTCCGTCACCTTC
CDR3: CSASSLASVTF

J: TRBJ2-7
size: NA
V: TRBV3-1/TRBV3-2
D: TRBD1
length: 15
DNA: TGTGCCAGCAGCCAAGAAGGGACAGGGCAATACGAGCAGTACTTC
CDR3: CASSQEGTGQYEQYF

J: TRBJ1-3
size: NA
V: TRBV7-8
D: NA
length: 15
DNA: TGTGCCAGCAGCTTACAGTTCGCTGCTGGAAACACCATATATTTT
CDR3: CASSLQFAAGNTIYF

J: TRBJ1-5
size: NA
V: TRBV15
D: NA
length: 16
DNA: TGTGCCACCAGCGGAGACAGGTCCACTAGCAATCAGCCCCAGCATTTT
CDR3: CATSGDRSTSNQPQHF

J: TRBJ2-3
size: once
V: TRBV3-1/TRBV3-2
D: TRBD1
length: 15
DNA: TGTGCCAGCAGCCAAGGGACAGGTAGCACAGATACGCAGTATTTT
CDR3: CASSQGTGSTDTQYF

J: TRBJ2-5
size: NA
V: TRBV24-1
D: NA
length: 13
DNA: TGTGCCACCAGTGATTCCCCGGGGGAGACCCAGTACTTC
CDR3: CATSDSPGETQYF

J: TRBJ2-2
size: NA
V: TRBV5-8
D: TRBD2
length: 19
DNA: TGTGCCAGCAGCTTTGTCCGCGGGGCGGTTACTCTAGCGGCCGGGGAGCTGTTTTTT
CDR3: CASSFVRGAVTLAAGELFF

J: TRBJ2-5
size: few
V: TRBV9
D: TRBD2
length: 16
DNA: TGTGCCAGCAGCGCCCTTAGCGGGGGGGCAGGGGAGACCCAGTACTTC
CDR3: CASSALSGGAGETQYF

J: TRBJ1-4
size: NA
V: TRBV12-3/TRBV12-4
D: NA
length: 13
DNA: TGTGCCAGCAAGCCCCCCATGGATGAAAAACTGTTTTTT
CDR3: CASKPPMDEKLFF

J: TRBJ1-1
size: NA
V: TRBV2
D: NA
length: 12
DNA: TGTGCCAGCAGTTGGGACTTCCGTGAAGCTTTCTTT
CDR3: CASSWDFREAFF

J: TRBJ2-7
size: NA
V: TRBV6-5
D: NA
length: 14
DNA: TGTGCCAGCAGTTATGGAGGAGCTTCCTACGAGCAGTACTTC
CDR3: CASSYGGASYEQYF

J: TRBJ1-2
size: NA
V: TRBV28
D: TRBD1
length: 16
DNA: TGTGCCAGCAGCACGACAGGGACTCAACCCCTCTGGGGCTACACCTTC
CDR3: CASSTTGTQPLWGYTF

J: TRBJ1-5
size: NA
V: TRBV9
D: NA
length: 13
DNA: TGTGCCAGCAGCGTAGGGGAGAATCAGCCCCAGCATTTT
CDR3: CASSVGENQPQHF

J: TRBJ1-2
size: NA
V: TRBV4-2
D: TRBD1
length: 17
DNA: TGTGCCAGCAGCCAGCTGGGACAGGGAATAGCTAACTATGGCTACACCTTC
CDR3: CASSQLGQGIANYGYTF

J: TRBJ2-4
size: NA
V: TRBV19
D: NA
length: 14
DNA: TGTGCCAGTAGTATAGTGGCTCCTCGCCGCATTCAGTACTTC
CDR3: CASSIVAPRRIQYF

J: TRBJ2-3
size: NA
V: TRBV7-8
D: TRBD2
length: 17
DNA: TGTGCCAGCAGCTTGAGACTAGCGGGAGGGTCCGTAGATACGCAGTATTTT
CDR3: CASSLRLAGGSVDTQYF

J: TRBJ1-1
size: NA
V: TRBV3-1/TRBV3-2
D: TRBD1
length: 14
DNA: TGTGCCAGCAGCTACGACAGGGGGCAGACTGAAGCTTTCTTT
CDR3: CASSYDRGQTEAFF

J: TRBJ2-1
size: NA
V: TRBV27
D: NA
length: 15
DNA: TGTGCCAGCAGTTTATCTATGGGGGGTTACAATGAGCAGTTCTTC
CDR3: CASSLSMGGYNEQFF

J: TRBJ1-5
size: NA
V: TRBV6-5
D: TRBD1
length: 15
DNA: TGTGCCAGCAGTTACGCACAGGGGCGAAATCAGCCCCAGCATTTT
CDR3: CASSYAQGRNQPQHF

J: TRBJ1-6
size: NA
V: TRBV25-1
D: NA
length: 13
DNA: TGTGCCAGCAGTGCCGGTCCTTATTCACCCCTCCACTTT
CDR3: CASSAGPYSPLHF

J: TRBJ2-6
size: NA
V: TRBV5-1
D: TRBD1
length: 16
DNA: TGCGCCAGCAGGGTGACAGGGCTCTCTGGGGCCAACGTCCTGACTTTC
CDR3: CASRVTGLSGANVLTF

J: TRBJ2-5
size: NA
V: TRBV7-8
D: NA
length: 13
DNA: TGTGCCAGCAGCTTAGCCCCTCAAGAGACCCAGTACTTC
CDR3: CASSLAPQETQYF

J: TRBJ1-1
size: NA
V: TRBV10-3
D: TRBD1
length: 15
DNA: TGTGCCATCAGTGTCACAGGGGGTCCGGCCACTGAAGCTTTCTTT
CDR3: CAISVTGGPATEAFF

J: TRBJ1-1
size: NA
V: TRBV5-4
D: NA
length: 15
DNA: TGTGCCAGCAGCTTACCGGGGGGGCGGGGCACTGAAGCTTTCTTT
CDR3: CASSLPGGRGTEAFF

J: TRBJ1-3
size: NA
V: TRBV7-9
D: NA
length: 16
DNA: TGTGCCAGCAGCGCTCGACAGGTTACCTCTGGAAACACCATATATTTT
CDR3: CASSARQVTSGNTIYF

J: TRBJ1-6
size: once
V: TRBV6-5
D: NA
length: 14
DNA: TGTGCCAGCACCCCCTGGGGGCCGAATTCACCCCTCCACTTT
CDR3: CASTPWGPNSPLHF

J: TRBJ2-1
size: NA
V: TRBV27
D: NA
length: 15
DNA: TGTGCCAGCAGTTTTACGGGGTCCGTTTCGAATGAGCAGTTCTTC
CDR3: CASSFTGSVSNEQFF

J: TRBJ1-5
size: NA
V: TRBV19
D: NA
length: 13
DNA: TGTGCCAGTATTGGGGGGGGGAACCAGCCCCAGCATTTT
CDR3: CASIGGGNQPQHF

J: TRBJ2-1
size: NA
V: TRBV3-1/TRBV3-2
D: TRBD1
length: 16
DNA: TGTGCCAGCAGCCCTGGACAGGGCCTCTCCTACAATGAGCAGTTCTTC
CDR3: CASSPGQGLSYNEQFF

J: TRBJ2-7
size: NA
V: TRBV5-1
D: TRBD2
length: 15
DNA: TGCGCCAGCAGCCTGGGACTAGCGGGAACCTACGAGCAGTACTTC
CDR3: CASSLGLAGTYEQYF

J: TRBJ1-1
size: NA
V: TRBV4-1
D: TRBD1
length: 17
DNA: TGCGCCAGCAGCCTAACAGGGGGCGTCGGATGGAACACTGAAGCTTTCTTT
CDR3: CASSLTGGVGWNTEAFF

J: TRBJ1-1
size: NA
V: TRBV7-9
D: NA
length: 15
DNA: TGTGCCAGCAGCAAGGGGGAGCTGGGCGGCACTGAAGCTTTCTTT
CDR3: CASSKGELGGTEAFF

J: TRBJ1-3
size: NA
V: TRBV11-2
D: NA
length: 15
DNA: TGTGCCAGCAGCCCAAGACAGGCCACCGGGAACACCATATATTTT
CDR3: CASSPRQATGNTIYF

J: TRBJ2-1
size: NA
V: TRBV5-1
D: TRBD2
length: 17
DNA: TGCGCCAGCAGCAGGCTGTTGGCGGGAGGGCCTTACAATGAGCAGTTCTTC
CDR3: CASSRLLAGGPYNEQFF

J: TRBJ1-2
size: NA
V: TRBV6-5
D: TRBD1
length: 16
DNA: TGTGCCAGCAGTTACCAGGACAGGGGGCGGTTCGGTGGCTACACCTTC
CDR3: CASSYQDRGRFGGYTF

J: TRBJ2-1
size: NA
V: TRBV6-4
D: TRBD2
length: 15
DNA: TGTGCCAGCAGTCCGACTAGCGGGGACTACAATGAGCAGTTCTTC
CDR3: CASSPTSGDYNEQFF